A single sample gave rise to the 15 T cell receptor beta chains below, sequenced in a study of cytomegalovirus exposure and HLA in healthy donors. Primers included in the PCR were 60 Vbeta and 13 Jbeta primers. Generated by immunoSEQ multiplex PCR, the TCRdb table keeps only in-frame clones and is missing some. The data hold roughly 160,000 clones, with approximately 80% observed a single time. The sequenced material came from PBMCs. The receptors come from a male donor in good health and CMV-seronegative.

The chain is built from TRBV5-4 and TRBJ1-4; TRBD1 agrees at 10 bases. Germline CDR1 reads SGHNT; CDR2 reads YYREEE (reference sequence). The CDR3 length is 15 residues. V shed 0 bases, J shed 8 bases, and the junction held 4 bases outside the gene matches. CDR3 sequence (DNA): TGTGCCAGCAGCTTGGCGGGACAGGGGAGGGAAAAACTGTTTTTT. As protein: CASSLAGQGREKLFF.

In DNA, the CDR3 is TGTGCCAGCAGCCCAAGATCCCGGGGAGATACCCGGGATACGCAGTATTTT. This encodes CASSPRSRGDTRDTQYF. The chain has TRBV4-2 and TRBJ2-3; maybe TRBD2 (5 bases). Germline values: CDR1 LGHNA, CDR2 YNFKEQ. V shed 4 bases and J shed 6 bases, with 23 bases lying between them. The CDR3 is made up of 17 amino acids.

V gene TRBV19 combines with J gene TRBJ1-1; 7 nucleotides agree with TRBD1. The CDR3 runs 16 residues. Trimming took 5 bases from V and 1 from J; bases not matched to a gene: 10. From germline, CDR1 is LNHDA and CDR2 SQIVND (reference sequence). The CDR3 sequence is CASSPSSGTANTEAFF. DNA for the CDR3: TGTGCCAGTAGTCCAAGTTCGGGGACAGCGAACACTGAAGCTTTCTTT.

The gene calls are TRBV28 and TRBJ2-7; 12 bases are shared with TRBD2. V was pared by 9 bases and J by 5 bases, with 17 bases of the junction left unmatched. Germline values: CDR1 MDHEN, CDR2 SYDVKM. The CDR3 totals 17 residues. For the CDR3, the DNA is TGTGCCAGATTCGGGGGAGGACTAGCGGGAAAGGTGGACGAGCAGTACTTC. As protein: CARFGGGLAGKVDEQYF.

This chain uses TRBV7-6 with TRBJ2-2; D is unresolved. The length of the CDR3 is 14 residues. CDR1 is SGHVS, CDR2 FNYEAQ, per germline. Trimming took off 0 bases at V and 3 bases at J, with 5 bases between the two ends. The CDR3: CASSLARHTGELFF. CDR3 sequence (DNA): TGTGCCAGCAGCTTAGCCCGTCACACCGGGGAGCTGTTTTTT. Supplemented by reference TRBV7-6 and TRBJ2-2, the full variable domain reads GAGVSQSPRYKVTKRGQDVALRCDPISGHVSLYWYRQALGQGPEFLTYFNYEAQQDKSGLPNDRFSAERPEGSISTLTIQRTEQRDSAMYRCASSLARHTGELFFGEGSRLTVL.

This clone has only one observation. The rearrangement uses TRBV6-5 and TRBJ2-2; D is possibly TRBD2 (6 bases). The V gene lost 6 bases and the J gene lost 1 base, with 12 bases spanning the gap. Germline assignment: CDR1 MNHEY and CDR2 SVGAGI. This CDR3 contains 15 residues. The CDR3 bases are TGTGCCAGCAGAAAAGCGGGCCTGAACACCGGGGAGCTGTTTTTT. It codes for CASRKAGLNTGELFF.

Turning to this clone: The junction shows a germline mismatch at one end, possibly a read error. The chain recombines TRBV13 with TRBJ1-2; the D is unclear. The CDR3 is made up of 14 amino acids. From germline, CDR1 is PRHDT and CDR2 FYEKMQ (reference sequence). The CDR3 DNA is TGTGCCAGCAGCTTAGCCCCCGAGAACTATGGCTACCCCTTC. Encoded protein: CASSLAPENYGYPF.

J is TRBJ2-7 and V is TRBV29-1; D unclear. Germline loops: CDR1 SQVTM, CDR2 ANQGSEA. This CDR3 comprises 13 residues. Trimming removed 5 bases at V and 2 bases at J, with 13 bases between. CDR3 residues: CSVFSRKTYEQYF. The CDR3 nucleotides are TGCAGCGTTTTTAGTCGCAAAACCTACGAGCAGTACTTC.

CDR3 region: CARSTRTSGSDEQYF. DNA of the CDR3: TGTGCCAGAAGCACACGGACTAGCGGGAGTGACGAGCAGTACTTC. The chain combines TRBV5-3 with TRBJ2-7; 13 bases fit TRBD2. TRBV5-3 is annotated as an ORF whose role is uncertain. The CDR3 covers 15 residues. The V gene end was trimmed by 4 bases and the J gene end by 5 bases; junction bases not matched to a gene: 6.

The V call is TRBV28, the J call TRBJ2-7, with D maybe TRBD1 (7 bases). The CDR3 totals 14 residues. The V end lost 4 bases, the J end lost 6 bases, and 16 bases lay between the germline ends. The germline V gene encodes CDR1 MDHEN and CDR2 SYDVKM. The CDR3 DNA sequence: TGTGCCAGCAGTTCGGGGGTCGGACAGGTCGAGCAGTACTTC. Its translation is CASSSGVGQVEQYF.

This clone was detected once. CDR3 loop: CASSRGVAGGDGEQYF. The CDR3 nucleotides read TGTGCCAGCAGCCGGGGGGTAGCGGGAGGGGACGGGGAGCAGTACTTC. This chain links TRBV21-1 with TRBJ2-7; TRBD2 is taken as the D call from the table, unchecked against the DNA. TRBV21-1 is reported as a pseudogene. The CDR3 consists of 16 residues.

The chain uses TRBV23-1 and TRBJ1-4; D is undetermined. TRBV23-1 is flagged as an ORF with uncertain function. Trimming shortened V by 3 bases and J by 5 bases, and 10 bases separated the two germline ends. This CDR3 spans 14 amino acids. This CDR3 reads CASSHGRGNEKLFF. CDR3 bases: TGCGCCAGCAGTCATGGCAGAGGGAATGAAAAACTGTTTTTT.

V usage is TRBV27 and J usage is TRBJ2-5, with 7 bases identical to TRBD2. Germline V gene sequence: CDR1 MNHEY, CDR2 SMNVEV (reference sequence). The CDR3 consists of 15 residues. Losses at the gene ends were 5 bases for V and 2 bases for J; bases not matched to a gene: 8. Here the CDR3 reads CASSETTGLQETQYF. For the CDR3, the DNA is TGTGCCAGCAGTGAGACGACGGGACTACAAGAGACCCAGTACTTC.

V gene TRBV7-8 combines with J gene TRBJ2-1; 12 bases map to TRBD2. With V trimmed by 2 bases and J by 5 bases, 4 bases remained unmatched. Germline-derived CDR1 and CDR2 are SGHVS and FQNEAQ. This CDR3 contains 16 residues. CDR3: CASSLTRTSGNNEQFF. As DNA, the CDR3 is TGTGCCAGCAGCTTAACGAGGACTAGCGGGAACAATGAGCAGTTCTTC.

The chain combines TRBV2 with TRBJ2-3; 8 bases align to TRBD2. CDR1 and CDR2 (germline): SNHLY, FYNNEI. The length of the CDR3 is 15 residues. Trimming removed 0 bases from V and 2 bases from J; junction bases left unmatched: 1. CDR3 sequence: CASSEARGVTDTQYF. The CDR3 coding sequence is TGTGCCAGCAGTGAAGCGCGGGGGGTCACAGATACGCAGTATTTT.